The T cell receptor beta chain described here comes from a study of blood T cell repertoires in COVID-19. At the level of the study: Sites in the United States, Italy and Spain provided acute and convalescent COVID-19 samples.

There are a few counts of this clone. The CDR3 covers 13 residues. Germline V gives CDR1 LGHDT, CDR2 YNNKEL (reference sequence). V lost 5 bases to trimming and J lost 4 bases; unmatched junction nucleotides: 2. Per the authors' pipeline: Amplification of reference gene primers provided the estimated nucleated cell counts. Data came from immunoSEQ multiplex PCR; TCRdb stores just in-frame clones and leaves some out. Clonal size and the V and J genes are those of that table, whereas D and trimming came from the DNA. This table holds about 170,000 clones, 83% found once. This TCR was sampled from a woman older than 75 with acute or convalescent COVID-19. The chain couples TRBV3-1 (or the pseudogene TRBV3-2) to TRBJ2-7, with 10 bases matching TRBD2. Material for sequencing was peripheral blood. Here the CDR3 reads CASSSSGRYEQYF. In DNA, the CDR3 is TGTGCCAGCAGCTCTAGCGGGAGATACGAGCAGTACTTC.